Below, 10 T cell receptor beta chains from the same sample are listed, as sequenced in a study of identical twins. TCRdb used MiXCR to reprocess the 5' RACE reads, holding one entry per CDR3 protein. The sample lists about 100,000 distinct CDR3 sequences, under 7% occurring once. The specimen sequenced was memory T cells sorted from blood. These receptor sequences come from a woman in her forties or fifties in good health.

This clonotype was seen ten or more times. The rearrangement links TRBV5-1 to TRBJ1-4; D gene uncertain. CDR3 size: 13 residues. V shed 4 bases and J shed 0 bases, with 4 bases lying between them. CDR1 SGHRS and CDR2 YFSETQ come from the germline V gene. CDR3 sequence: CASSESTNEKLFF. As DNA, the CDR3 is TGCGCCAGCAGCGAGTCAACTAATGAAAAACTGTTTTTT.

Details on this clonotype: This may be a read error, as it is one base from a much larger clone. The chain joins TRBV20-1 to TRBJ1-2, with D hard to call. This CDR3 contains 12 residues. Germline assignment: CDR1 DFQATT and CDR2 SNEGSKA (reference sequence). Trimming shortened V by 5 bases and J by 4 bases, and 11 bases separated the two germline ends. CDR3 sequence: CSARSNAYGYTF. The CDR3 coding sequence is TGCAGTGCTCGATCCAACGCCTATGGCTACACCTTC.

This clonotype was seen at least ten times. The CDR3 here is CASSLRRDSITDTQYF. CDR3 in DNA: TGTGCCAGCAGCCTACGCCGGGACTCGATCACAGATACGCAGTATTTT. This chain connects TRBV7-8 to TRBJ2-3; possible D gene TRBD2, 6 bases. The CDR3 has 16 amino acids. V was trimmed by 5 bases and J by 2 bases, leaving 17 bases between them. Germline V lookup: CDR1 SGHVS, CDR2 FQNEAQ. The whole variable domain, remainder taken from reference TRBV7-8 and TRBJ2-3, is GAGVSQSPRYKVAKRGQDVALRCDPISGHVSLFWYQQALGQGPEFLTYFQNEAQLDKSGLPSDRFFAERPEGSVSTLKIQRTQQEDSAVYLCASSLRRDSITDTQYFGPGTRLTVL.

This clonotype was counted ten times or more. V usage is TRBV3-1 and J usage is TRBJ1-4; TRBD1 agrees at 8 bases. Germline V gene lookup returns CDR1 LGHDT and CDR2 YNNKEL (reference sequence). V was pared by 3 bases and J by 8 bases, with 5 bases of the junction left unmatched. The CDR3 is 14 amino acids. CDR3 nucleotide sequence: TGTGCCAGCAGCCAGGGACAGGTCGGCGAAAAACTGTTTTTT. This sequence encodes CASSQGQVGEKLFF. The variable domain in full, completed from reference TRBV3-1 and TRBJ1-4, reads DTAVSQTPKYLVTQMGNDKSIKCEQNLGHDTMYWYKQDSKKFLKIMFSYNNKELIINETVPNRFSPKSPDKAHLNLHINSLELGDSAVYFCASSQGQVGEKLFFGSGTQLSVL.

The chain couples TRBV30 to TRBJ1-5; no firm D call. The V end lost 0 bases, the J end lost 4 bases, and 10 bases lay between the germline ends. CDR1 is GTSNPN and CDR2 is SVGIG in the germline V gene (reference sequence). The CDR3 sequence is 14 residues long. CDR3 nucleotide sequence: TGTGCCTGGAGTGTTATGGGGAGGAATCAGCCCCAGCATTTT. Translated, it gives CAWSVMGRNQPQHF.

This clonotype was picked up many times. The V gene is TRBV3-1, the J gene TRBJ1-1; D not resolved. The CDR3 contains 19 residues. V dropped 4 bases and J dropped 1 base, with 25 bases sitting between them. CDR1 is LGHDT, CDR2 YNNKEL, per germline (reference sequence). DNA for the CDR3: TGTGCCAGCAGCCCGGAATCCGACCGGGTCCCTTGGAGGAACACTGAAGCTTTCTTT. Its protein is CASSPESDRVPWRNTEAFF.

This clonotype was observed a handful of times. V is TRBV12-3 or TRBV12-4 and J is TRBJ2-1; 11 bases align to TRBD2. This CDR3 is built from 15 residues. V shed 4 bases, J shed 5 bases, and the junction held 4 bases outside the gene matches. For the CDR3, the DNA is TGTGCCAGCAGTTCCCTAGCGGGAGGACACAATGAGCAGTTCTTC. Protein: CASSSLAGGHNEQFF.

V gene TRBV7-8 combines with J gene TRBJ2-5, with no clear D. Trimming pared 1 base from V and 9 bases from J, leaving 9 bases between. Germline loops: CDR1 SGHVS, CDR2 FQNEAQ. The CDR3 extends over 12 amino acids. In DNA form, the CDR3 reads TGTGCCAGCAGCTTAGGAGGCCCGGCCCAGTACTTC. Protein product: CASSLGGPAQYF.

There are many counts of this clonotype. The chain links TRBV5-4 to TRBJ2-1, with 13 bases lining up with TRBD2. V trimming: 0 bases; J trimming: 9 bases; junction bases outside the gene matches: 3. Germline-derived CDR1 and CDR2 are SGHNT and YYREEE (reference sequence). There are 15 residues in the CDR3. CDR3 region: CASSLGGLAGSEQFF. The CDR3 DNA follows: TGTGCCAGCAGCTTGGGGGGACTAGCGGGATCTGAGCAGTTCTTC.

This clonotype showed up many times. V gene TRBV3-1 combines with J gene TRBJ2-6, with D unresolved. The CDR3 runs 19 residues. V lost 4 bases to trimming and J lost 2 bases, with 21 bases between them. Per the germline V gene, CDR1 is LGHDT and CDR2 is YNNKEL (reference sequence). The CDR3 loop reads CASSRRTFPRAAGANVLTF. The CDR3 DNA reads TGTGCCAGCAGCCGACGTACCTTCCCTAGGGCGGCTGGGGCCAACGTCCTGACTTTC.